One TCR beta chain is described in this entry. The data are from a study of blood T cell repertoires in COVID-19. As for the study in general: From the United States, Italy and Spain came samples of acute and convalescent COVID-19. The analysed material was cDNA or gDNA that came from T cells, B-cell-depleted T cells, or PBMCs.

In the source study's methods: Quantification of nucleated cells was approximated via reference gene primer amplification. Repertoires were generated with immunoSEQ multiplex PCR, while TCRdb's copy carries only in-frame clones and drops some. D and trimming were read from the DNA, whereas the V and J calls and clone size are those reported in that table. Found here are over 75,000 clones, approximately 88% of them singletons; the top ten hold 25% to 40%. V was trimmed by 3 bases and J by 8 bases, leaving 8 bases between them. The V gene's germline CDR1 is MNHEY and CDR2 SVGEGT. The CDR3 covers 12 residues.

The sequence derives from a woman aged 80 or older with active or convalescent COVID-19. The sample was peripheral blood. The V gene is TRBV6-2 or TRBV6-3, the J gene TRBJ2-1, with D perhaps matching TRBD2 (6 bases). The CDR3 loop is CASSYTGDEQFF. The CDR3 DNA reads as TGTGCCAGCAGTTATACGGGGGATGAGCAGTTCTTC.